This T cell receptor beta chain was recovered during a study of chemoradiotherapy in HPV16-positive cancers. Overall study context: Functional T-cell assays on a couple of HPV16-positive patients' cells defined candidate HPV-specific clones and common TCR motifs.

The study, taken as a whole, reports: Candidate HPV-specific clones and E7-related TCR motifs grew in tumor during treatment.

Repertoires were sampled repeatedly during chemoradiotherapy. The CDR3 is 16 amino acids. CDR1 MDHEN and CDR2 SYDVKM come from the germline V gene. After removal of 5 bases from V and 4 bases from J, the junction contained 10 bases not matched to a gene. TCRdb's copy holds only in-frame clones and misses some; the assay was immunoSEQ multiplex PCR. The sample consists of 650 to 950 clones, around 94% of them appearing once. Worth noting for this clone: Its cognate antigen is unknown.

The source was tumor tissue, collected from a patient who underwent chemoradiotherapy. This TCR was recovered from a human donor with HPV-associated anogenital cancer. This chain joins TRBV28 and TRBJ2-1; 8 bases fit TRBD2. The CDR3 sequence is CASSPNLGGGYNEQFF. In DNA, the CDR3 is TGTGCCAGCAGTCCCAACCTCGGGGGGGGATACAATGAGCAGTTCTTC.